This TCR beta chain was captured in a study of cytomegalovirus exposure and HLA in healthy donors. In the case of this clone: As yet, its antigen is unknown.

This CDR3 has 16 amino acids. V lost 5 bases and J 7 bases, leaving 23 bases between the germline ends. The germline V gene encodes CDR1 LNHNV and CDR2 YYDKDF (reference sequence). Whole-study results and caveats: A few chains tied to CMV proved CMV antigen-specific in vitro. Among TCR sequences, most were rare, though some public TCRs appeared in many donors.

TCRdb's copy holds only in-frame clones and misses some; the assay was immunoSEQ multiplex PCR. This sample has about 120,000 clones, with 88% found just once. The donors were part of the roughly 110-subject validation cohort, which stood apart from the approximately 700-subject first cohort. The clonotype was recovered from a man between 18 and 35 years old in good health and CMV-seronegative. Sequenced: PBMCs. V usage is TRBV15 and J usage is TRBJ1-2, with unresolved D. CDR3 sequence reads: CATSLLEWQPPTGYTF. CDR3 DNA sequence: TGTGCCACCAGCCTCTTGGAGTGGCAGCCCCCCACTGGCTACACCTTC.